This TCR beta chain was identified during a study of shared clonotypes between healthy human individuals. Assay: immunoSEQ multiplex PCR; the TCRdb copy retains only in-frame clones and omits some. The repertoire consists of some 1.5 million clones, with about 96% occurring once and the leading ten covering approximately 1.1%. The CDR3 totals 16 residues. Trimming took off 4 bases at V and 3 bases at J, with 18 bases between the two ends. Per the germline V gene, CDR1 is SGHRS and CDR2 is YFSETQ. The chain is built from TRBV5-1 and TRBJ2-3; tentatively, D is TRBD1 or TRBD2 (6 bases each). The TCR originated in a man aged 25 to 40 in good health. The sequenced sample consisted of naive CD4+ T cells sorted from blood. This sample's subset: CD45RA+ positively selected. CDR3 in amino acids: CASSGLGGRGTDTQYF. CDR3 DNA: TGCGCCAGCAGCGGGCTGGGGGGCCGGGGGACAGATACGCAGTATTTT.